This record looks at one T cell receptor beta chain sequence and its context. These data originate in a study of control samples from healthy donors and cancer patients. TCRdb keeps only in-frame clones here, not all; method: immunoSEQ multiplex PCR. The table has around 120,000 clones, 87% seen once. This receptor was identified in a man between 60 and 75 years old in good health. Sequencing input: blood.

This chain's CDR3 is CASSWAANTEAFF. DNA for the CDR3: TGTGCCAGCTCCTGGGCGGCGAACACTGAAGCTTTCTTT. V gene TRBV6-5 combines with J gene TRBJ1-1; D is unresolved. Germline V gives CDR1 MNHEY, CDR2 SVGAGI. This CDR3 region has 13 residues. V lost 8 bases to trimming and J lost 1 base, with 11 bases between them.